One sample yielded the 10 T cell receptor beta chains listed below, sequenced in a study of blood T cell repertoires in COVID-19 (dated by TCRdb to the early 2020s). Libraries were prepared through the immunoSEQ multiplex PCR assay. TCRdb mirrors the immuneACCESS table, restricted to in-frame sequences. Some clones are absent from its copies; in checked studies, under half trace to an unresolved V gene, and the reason for the others is unknown. This sample gives some 170,000 clones in total; approximately 81% of them show up just once. 1% to 1.2% of the sample rests with the top ten. Sequencing input: peripheral blood. Receptors originate from a man aged 40-49 years with acute or convalescent COVID-19.

The genes are TRBV7-2 and TRBJ2-1; D gene ambiguous. From germline, CDR1 is SGHTA and CDR2 FQGNSA. The V and J ends lost 5 bases and 7 bases respectively, with 18 bases between them. The CDR3 extends over 15 amino acids. CDR3 amino acids: CASSLPPGWLNEQFF. The CDR3 nucleotides read TGTGCCAGCAGCCTGCCCCCCGGTTGGTTAAATGAGCAGTTCTTC. The entire variable domain, with the rest obtained from reference TRBV7-2 and TRBJ2-1, is as follows: GAGVSQSPSNKVTEKGKDVELRCDPISGHTALYWYRQSLGQGLEFLIYFQGNSAPDKSGLPSDRFSAERTGGSVSTLTIQRTQQEDSAVYLCASSLPPGWLNEQFFGPGTRLTVL.

The rearrangement links TRBV11-2 to TRBJ2-5, with a tentative D call TRBD2 (5 bases). From germline, CDR1 is SGHAT and CDR2 FQNNGV. The V gene lost 5 bases and the J gene lost 7 bases, with 23 bases spanning the gap. The CDR3 has 16 amino acids. For the CDR3, the DNA is TGTGCCAGCAGCCTTCCGGAATCCGGGGAAGACGGGACCCAGTACTTC. Translating gives CASSLPESGEDGTQYF.

J is TRBJ1-4 and V is TRBV12-3 or TRBV12-4; D is unclear. V was pared by 5 bases and J by 8 bases, with 6 bases between. The CDR3 runs to 11 residues. In DNA, the CDR3 is TGTGCCAGCAGTATTGAGGAAAAACTGTTTTTT. Amino acids: CASSIEEKLFF.

The genes are TRBV11-2 and TRBJ2-1; TRBD1 matches at 8 bases. This CDR3 is built from 15 residues. CDR1 and CDR2 from the germline V gene are SGHAT and FQNNGV. V lost 5 bases and J lost 4; bases outside the gene matches: 7. The CDR3 nucleotides read TGTGCCAGCAGCAACGGCGACAGGGGATACAATGAGCAGTTCTTC. Its protein product is CASSNGDRGYNEQFF.

The sample holds a few counts of this clone. The chain joins TRBV7-9 to TRBJ2-5; 10 bases are a match to TRBD1. Germline V lookup: CDR1 SEHNR, CDR2 FQNEAQ (reference sequence). The CDR3 consists of 16 residues. J lost 5 bases, V lost 5 bases, and 11 bases had no gene match. The CDR3: CASSPRTTGGSETQYF. DNA of the CDR3: TGTGCCAGCAGCCCCCGTACGACAGGGGGCTCGGAGACCCAGTACTTC.

The chain has TRBV18 and TRBJ1-3, with a weak D call TRBD1 (5 bases). There are 14 residues in the CDR3. Trimming pared 3 bases from V and 4 bases from J, leaving 10 bases between. The germline gives CDR1 KGHSH, CDR2 LQKENI. DNA for the CDR3: TGTGCCAGCTCACCTCAGGGTTACGGAAACACCATATATTTT. Residues: CASSPQGYGNTIYF.

J is TRBJ2-1 and V is TRBV5-1; 7 bases are shared with TRBD1. CDR1 SGHRS and CDR2 YFSETQ come from the germline V gene. This CDR3 is built from 12 residues. Trimming at V came to 5 bases and at J to 4 bases, leaving 0 bases not matched to a gene. The CDR3 here is CASRTGYNEQFF. Written as DNA, the CDR3 is TGCGCCAGCAGGACAGGGTACAATGAGCAGTTCTTC.

The J gene is TRBJ1-5, the V gene TRBV6-5; D may be TRBD1 (6 bases). The CDR3 extends over 15 amino acids. Germline assignment: CDR1 MNHEY and CDR2 SVGAGI. V was trimmed by 6 bases and J by 6 bases, leaving 18 bases between them. For the CDR3, the DNA is TGTGCCAGCAGCGTTAAGACAGGAGGAGGTCAGCCCCAGCATTTT. It encodes CASSVKTGGGQPQHF.

A note on this clone: A junction boundary mismatches the germline segment, possibly from a read error. The J gene is TRBJ1-2, the V gene TRBV9; 8 bases agree with TRBD1. The germline V gene has CDR1 SGDLS and CDR2 YYNGEE. The CDR3 is made up of 15 amino acids. The CDR3 here is CASSTGQGKYYGHTF. The CDR3 DNA sequence: TGTGCCAGCAGCACCGGACAGGGAAAGTACTATGGCCACACCTTC.

This clone was detected only once. The chain has TRBV5-1 and TRBJ2-2; TRBD1 agrees at 9 bases. The germline gives CDR1 SGHRS, CDR2 YFSETQ. Unmatched junction bases numbered 5, after V lost 3 bases and J lost 5 bases. This CDR3 spans 15 amino acids. The CDR3 coding sequence is TGCGCCAGCAGCTCGGACAGGGGAGGAACCGGGGAGCTGTTTTTT. It codes for CASSSDRGGTGELFF.